This T cell receptor (beta chain) was sequenced during a study of Ad26.COV2.S vaccination and SARS-CoV-2 variants. Study information: Doses of Ad26.COV2.S were injected into muscle once or twice, 56 days apart.

Generated by immunoSEQ multiplex PCR, the TCRdb table keeps only in-frame clones and is missing some. Of hundreds of thousands of clones listed, roughly 81% were seen once; the top ten hold around 3%. This CDR3 is built from 14 residues. After removal of 3 bases from V and 13 bases from J, the junction contained 15 bases not matched to a gene. CDR1 is DFQATT, CDR2 SNEGSKA, per germline (reference sequence). In this sample, this clone turned up a few times. Indicated treatment: about 20 received Ad26.COV2.S at low or high dose, single or two shots; five or six received placebo; per-sample allocation not given. Following the first vaccine or placebo injection, samples were taken on day 63.

This clonotype was obtained from a person between 18 and 65 years old who received the Ad26.COV2.S COVID-19 vaccine or a placebo. Sequencing was performed on peripheral blood, taken in a trial of Ad26.COV2.S vaccine versus placebo. The chain recombines TRBV20-1 with TRBJ2-1; TRBD1 matches at 7 bases. CDR3 residues: CSASDRGRVGHQFF. The CDR3 DNA reads as TGCAGTGCTAGTGATAGGGGGCGAGTGGGCCATCAGTTCTTC.